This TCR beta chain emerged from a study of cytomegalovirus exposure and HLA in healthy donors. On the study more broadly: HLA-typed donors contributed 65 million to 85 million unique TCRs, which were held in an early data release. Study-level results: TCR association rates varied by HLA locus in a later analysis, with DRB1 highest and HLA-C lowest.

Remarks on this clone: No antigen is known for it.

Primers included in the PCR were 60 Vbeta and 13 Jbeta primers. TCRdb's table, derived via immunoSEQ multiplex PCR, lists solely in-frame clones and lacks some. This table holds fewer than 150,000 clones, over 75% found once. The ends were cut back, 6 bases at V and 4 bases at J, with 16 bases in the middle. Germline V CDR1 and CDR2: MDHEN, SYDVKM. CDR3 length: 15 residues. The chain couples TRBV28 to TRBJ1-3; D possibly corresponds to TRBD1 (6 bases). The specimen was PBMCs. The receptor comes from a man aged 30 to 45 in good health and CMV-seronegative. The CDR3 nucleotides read TGTGCCAGCAGCCCCCCCAGGGGAGAAGGAAACACCATATATTTT. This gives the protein CASSPPRGEGNTIYF. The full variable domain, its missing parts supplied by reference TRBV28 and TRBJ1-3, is DVKVTQSSRYLVKRTGEKVFLECVQDMDHENMFWYRQDPGLGLRLIYFSYDVKMKEKGDIPEGYSVSREKKERFSLILESASTNQTSMYLCASSPPRGEGNTIYFGEGSWLTVV.